What follows are 18 T cell receptor beta chains derived from one specimen sequenced in a study of beta chain features in type 1 diabetes (dated by TCRdb to about 2018). Libraries were made using the immunoSEQ multiplex PCR assay. The entire isolated RNA was reverse transcribed using the High Capacity cDNA Reverse Transcription Kit, and thus expressed TCRB transcripts were sequenced. TCRdb took this table from immuneACCESS and kept in-frame rearrangements with V and J called. Such tables lack part of the clones; where checked against another copy, unresolved V genes explain under half of the gap, and the rest is unexplained. The sample table lists fewer than 350,000 clones, around 20% of them with a count of one. The top ten hold 0.035% to 0.05% of the sample. Sequenced input: naive CD4+ T cells from blood. This sample's cell subset or site label indicates: true naive CD4+ T cells. The receptors shown here come from a woman between 18 and 29 years old in good health.

This clone came up a few times. This chain links TRBV7-2 with TRBJ2-1; D might be TRBD2 (5 bases). The germline V and J ends were trimmed by 2 bases and 9 bases, with 11 bases remaining between them. Germline V gene sequence: CDR1 SGHTA, CDR2 FQGNSA. The CDR3 loop spans 13 amino acids. The CDR3 loop reads CASSLNRESEQFF. The CDR3 DNA follows: TGTGCCAGCAGCTTAAATAGGGAGAGTGAGCAGTTCTTC.

V usage is TRBV6-1 and J usage is TRBJ1-5; D gene uncertain. In germline, CDR1 is MNHNS, CDR2 SASEGT. V was trimmed by 4 bases and J by 4 bases, leaving 5 bases between them. The CDR3 is 12 residues long. The CDR3 sequence: CASSGRNQPQHF. The DNA of the CDR3 is TGTGCCAGCAGTGGGAGGAATCAGCCCCAGCATTTT.

The chain recombines TRBV6-5 with TRBJ2-1; D is possibly TRBD1 (5 bases). Germline V gives CDR1 MNHEY, CDR2 SVGAGI. V was shortened by 5 bases and J by 3 bases, with 14 bases between the two germline ends. There are 15 residues in the CDR3. The CDR3 coding sequence is TGTGCCAGCAGTCCAGGGTTTAGCCTCTACAATGAGCAGTTCTTC. It is translated as CASSPGFSLYNEQFF.

The rearrangement links TRBV5-4 to TRBJ2-3; 10 bases align to TRBD2. The CDR3 loop spans 14 amino acids. Germline CDR1 is SGHNT and CDR2 is YYREEE (reference sequence). The trim removed 4 bases at V and 6 bases at J, leaving 5 bases unmatched. This CDR3 is CASSLQRGGDTQYF. The CDR3, as DNA: TGTGCCAGCAGCCTCCAGCGGGGGGGTGATACGCAGTATTTT.

The V call is TRBV14, the J call TRBJ2-1; D is possibly TRBD1 (6 bases). This CDR3 comprises 16 residues. Trimming removed 5 bases at V and 9 bases at J, with 23 bases between. Germline V gene lookup returns CDR1 SGHDN and CDR2 FVKESK. CDR3 bases: TGTGCCAGCAGCTTACAGGGTCACGCCACGATCGGTGAGCAGTTCTTC. Translated: CASSLQGHATIGEQFF.

This clone was counted only a few times. V gene TRBV7-9 combines with J gene TRBJ1-5; 9 bases are a match to TRBD1. J was trimmed by 5 bases and V by 3 bases; bases with no gene match: 5. CDR1 is SEHNR and CDR2 is FQNEAQ in the germline V gene (reference sequence). This CDR3 is 15 amino acids long. Here the CDR3 DNA reads TGTGCCAGCAGCTTGGGACAGGGAATCGATCAGCCCCAGCATTTT. Translated, it gives CASSLGQGIDQPQHF.

The chain has TRBV6-6 and TRBJ2-7; D possibly corresponds to TRBD2 (6 bases). CDR1 is MNHNY and CDR2 is SVGAGI in the germline V gene (reference sequence). There are 12 residues in the CDR3. The V gene lost 5 bases and the J gene lost 12 bases, with 17 bases spanning the gap. CDR3 sequence: CASSPPRGNRYF. CDR3 in DNA: TGTGCCAGCAGTCCCCCCCGCGGGAACCGGTACTTC.

There are a few counts of this clone. The chain uses TRBV5-4 and TRBJ2-3; 8 bases map to TRBD1. V was pared by 4 bases and J by 3 bases, with 13 bases of the junction left unmatched. CDR1 and CDR2 (germline): SGHNT, YYREEE (reference sequence). This CDR3 comprises 17 residues. This chain's CDR3 is CASSPEVGGQGTDTQYF. The CDR3 bases are TGTGCCAGCAGCCCTGAGGTCGGTGGACAGGGAACAGATACGCAGTATTTT.

This clone has a handful of counts. The genes are TRBV6-1 and TRBJ1-1, with TRBD1 matching over 7 bases. Per germline, CDR1 MNHNS and CDR2 SASEGT. V was pared by 3 bases and J by 0 bases, with 4 bases of the junction left unmatched. The CDR3 consists of 15 residues. The DNA for the CDR3 is TGTGCCAGCAGTGACGAGGACAGGATGAACACTGAAGCTTTCTTT. It encodes CASSDEDRMNTEAFF.

This chain uses TRBV7-3 with TRBJ2-1; no clear D gene. The V end lost 0 bases, the J end lost 8 bases, and 8 bases lay between the germline ends. CDR3 size: 13 residues. Germline assignment: CDR1 SGHTA and CDR2 FQGTGA. The CDR3 loop reads CASSLTRMDEQFF. The CDR3 region has the DNA TGTGCCAGCAGCTTAACGCGGATGGATGAGCAGTTCTTC.

The chain joins TRBV30 to TRBJ1-2; D might be TRBD1 (6 bases). The germline V gene encodes CDR1 GTSNPN and CDR2 SVGIG (reference sequence). This CDR3 contains 13 residues. Deletions cut 1 base from V and 7 bases from J, with 13 bases between. CDR3 residues: CAWSGRGRGGYTF. The CDR3 bases are TGTGCCTGGAGTGGCAGGGGCAGAGGTGGCTACACCTTC.

This sequence joins TRBV7-9 and TRBJ1-2; D remains ambiguous. This CDR3 is 14 amino acids long. In germline, CDR1 is SEHNR, CDR2 FQNEAQ (reference sequence). Trimming took 5 bases from V and 4 from J, leaving 14 bases between them. The DNA of the CDR3 is TGTGCCAGCAGCCGCGATTTGGACTCCTATGGCTACACCTTC. It translates to CASSRDLDSYGYTF. The variable domain in full, with the rest retrieved from reference TRBV7-9 and TRBJ1-2, is DTGVSQNPRHKITKRGQNVTFRCDPISEHNRLYWYRQTLGQGPEFLTYFQNEAQLEKSRLLSDRFSAERPKGSFSTLEIQRTEQGDSAMYLCASSRDLDSYGYTFGSGTRLTVV.

This clone was seen a few times. This rearrangement joins TRBV25-1 to TRBJ1-2; D unclear. The CDR3 extends over 13 amino acids. The ends were cut back, 3 bases at V and 5 bases at J, with 10 bases in the middle. Germline V gene sequence: CDR1 MGHDK, CDR2 SYGVNS. The CDR3 is CASSDRRAYGYTF. The CDR3 DNA sequence: TGTGCCAGCAGTGACCGGAGGGCTTATGGCTACACCTTC.

A few counts support this clone. The rearrangement links TRBV9 to TRBJ2-7; 9 nucleotides agree with TRBD1. Germline lookup yields CDR1 SGDLS and CDR2 YYNGEE. The CDR3 sequence is 13 residues long. Trimming at V came to 3 bases and at J to 6 bases, leaving 4 bases not matched to a gene. The CDR3: CASSAGTGIEQYF. The CDR3 region has the DNA TGTGCCAGCAGCGCCGGGACAGGGATCGAGCAGTACTTC. The full variable domain, in which reference TRBV9 and TRBJ2-7 provide the parts outside the CDR3, is DSGVTQTPKHLITATGQRVTLRCSPRSGDLSVYWYQQSLDQGLQFLIQYYNGEERAKGNILERFSAQQFPDLHSELNLSSLELGDSALYFCASSAGTGIEQYFGPGTRLTVT.

The chain is built from TRBV4-1 and TRBJ1-1, with 7 bases matching TRBD1. Trimming took 3 bases from V and 1 from J; bases not matched to a gene: 5. The CDR3 spans 15 residues. Germline V gives CDR1 MGHRA, CDR2 YSYEKL. CDR3 sequence: CASSQANRGNTEAFF. The DNA for the CDR3 is TGCGCCAGCAGCCAGGCTAACAGGGGGAACACTGAAGCTTTCTTT.

Only one count was recorded for this clone. The chain combines TRBV18 with TRBJ2-1, with 10 nucleotides matching TRBD2. The length of the CDR3 is 14 residues. Germline V gene sequence: CDR1 KGHSH, CDR2 LQKENI. V lost 4 bases to trimming and J lost 7 bases; unmatched junction nucleotides: 4. The CDR3 coding sequence is TGTGCCAGCTCACGGACGACTAGCGGGAATGAGCAGTTCTTC. As protein: CASSRTTSGNEQFF.

CDR3 DNA sequence: TGTGCCAGCAGCTTGGATGGCGGCGGGAGGGCCTACAATGAGCAGTTCTTC. Protein sequence: CASSLDGGGRAYNEQFF. J is TRBJ2-1 and V is TRBV5-4, with 9 bases identical to TRBD2. CDR1 and CDR2 (germline): SGHNT, YYREEE (reference sequence). The length of the CDR3 is 17 residues. V dropped 0 bases and J dropped 2; count of bases not matched to a gene: 6.

This clone was detected only a few times. The same CDR3 also results from other DNA sequences found in this sample. The V call is TRBV18, the J call TRBJ1-5; 11 bases are a match to TRBD1. Trimming removed 6 bases from V and 7 bases from J; junction bases left unmatched: 8. Germline CDR1 is KGHSH and CDR2 is LQKENI. The length of the CDR3 is 15 residues. In DNA, the CDR3 is TGTGCCAGCTCCCCCGGACAGGGGGCGCGACAGCCCCAGCATTTT. Amino acid sequence: CASSPGQGARQPQHF. The entire variable domain, with the rest obtained from reference TRBV18 and TRBJ1-5, is as follows: NAGVMQNPRHLVRRRGQEARLRCSPMKGHSHVYWYRQLPEEGLKFMVYLQKENIIDESGMPKERFSAEFPKEGPSILRIQQVVRGDSAAYFCASSPGQGARQPQHFGDGTRLSIL.